This is a list of T cell receptor beta chains from one sample in a study of human T cells and chemical hapten exposure. TCRdb reprocessed the RACE reads via MiXCR and lists one record per CDR3 protein. The sample has approximately 30,000 distinct CDR3 sequences, 5.8% seen once. The source material was whole blood, sampled in connection with sensitization to the hapten diphenylcyclopropenone (DPC). All receptors derive from a man younger than 40 with alopecia areata. Some clones in this sample may be carry-over from other donors' samples. Each CDR3 is given with its conserved first and last residue. The D gene is left open where the match is weak. Size is stated as once, few, many, or a class for an expanded clone.

D: NA; V: TRBV29-1; J: TRBJ1-2; size: many; CDR3: CSVERDIDGYTF; DNA: TGCAGCGTTGAACGGGACATAGATGGCTACACCTTC
D: NA; V: TRBV7-6; J: TRBJ2-7; size: many; CDR3: CASSLGGDAHEQYF; DNA: TGTGCCAGCAGCTTAGGCGGAGACGCCCACGAGCAGTACTTC
D: NA; V: TRBV19; J: TRBJ2-2; size: many; CDR3: CASSIATQRTGELFF; DNA: TGTGCCAGTAGTATAGCCACCCAACGGACCGGGGAGCTGTTTTTT
D: NA; V: TRBV12-3/TRBV12-4; J: TRBJ1-1; size: few; CDR3: CASRLGTEAFF; DNA: TGTGCCAGCAGACTCGGGACAGAAGCTTTCTTT
D: TRBD2; V: TRBV7-9; J: TRBJ2-1; size: many; CDR3: CASSPSGRAGNEQFF; DNA: TGTGCCAGCAGCCCCAGCGGGAGGGCCGGCAATGAGCAGTTCTTC
D: NA; V: TRBV14; J: TRBJ2-5; size: many; CDR3: CASSHGWGLETQYF; DNA: TGTGCCAGCAGCCATGGGTGGGGTCTCGAGACCCAGTACTTC
D: NA; V: TRBV10-3; J: TRBJ2-1; size: many; CDR3: CAIRPLGKGNGTHEQFF; DNA: TGTGCCATCAGGCCCCTGGGGAAGGGAAACGGAACCCATGAGCAGTTCTTC
D: NA; V: TRBV24-1; J: TRBJ1-5; size: many; CDR3: CATSETPSRQGNQPQHF; DNA: TGTGCCACCAGTGAAACACCTTCCCGACAGGGCAATCAGCCCCAGCATTTT
D: TRBD1; V: TRBV4-3; J: TRBJ2-7; size: many; CDR3: CASSQGGTGDEQYF; DNA: TGCGCCAGCAGCCAAGGGGGGACAGGCGACGAGCAGTACTTC
D: NA; V: TRBV12-3/TRBV12-4; J: TRBJ1-2; size: many; CDR3: CASRQGFRNYGYTF; DNA: TGTGCCAGCAGGCAGGGCTTTAGGAACTATGGCTACACCTTC
D: TRBD2; V: TRBV4-1; J: TRBJ2-5; size: many; CDR3: CASSQITSLAGGPGETQYF; DNA: TGCGCCAGCAGCCAAATTACATCACTAGCGGGGGGCCCTGGGGAGACCCAGTACTTC
D: NA; V: TRBV2; J: TRBJ2-7; size: many; CDR3: CASLREYEQYF; DNA: TGTGCCAGCCTAAGGGAGTACGAGCAGTACTTC
D: NA; V: TRBV4-3; J: TRBJ1-2; size: many; CDR3: CASSQDRAPLYGYTF; DNA: TGCGCCAGCAGCCAAGATCGGGCTCCCCTGTATGGCTACACCTTC
D: TRBD2; V: TRBV27; J: TRBJ2-1; size: few; CDR3: CASSSGTNNEQFF; DNA: TGTGCCAGCAGTTCCGGGACTAACAATGAGCAGTTCTTC
D: NA; V: TRBV23-1; J: TRBJ2-3; size: many; CDR3: CASSQSVLVHTQYF; DNA: TGCGCCAGCAGTCAATCGGTACTCGTCCATACGCAGTATTTT
D: TRBD1; V: TRBV20-1; J: TRBJ2-5; size: many; CDR3: CSAEGQGGKETQYF; DNA: TGCAGTGCTGAGGGACAGGGGGGAAAAGAGACCCAGTACTTC
D: TRBD2; V: TRBV6-6; J: TRBJ2-7; size: many; CDR3: CASTRMTSGSDHVSREQYF; DNA: TGTGCCAGCACCCGAATGACTAGCGGGAGCGACCACGTCTCGCGGGAGCAGTACTTC